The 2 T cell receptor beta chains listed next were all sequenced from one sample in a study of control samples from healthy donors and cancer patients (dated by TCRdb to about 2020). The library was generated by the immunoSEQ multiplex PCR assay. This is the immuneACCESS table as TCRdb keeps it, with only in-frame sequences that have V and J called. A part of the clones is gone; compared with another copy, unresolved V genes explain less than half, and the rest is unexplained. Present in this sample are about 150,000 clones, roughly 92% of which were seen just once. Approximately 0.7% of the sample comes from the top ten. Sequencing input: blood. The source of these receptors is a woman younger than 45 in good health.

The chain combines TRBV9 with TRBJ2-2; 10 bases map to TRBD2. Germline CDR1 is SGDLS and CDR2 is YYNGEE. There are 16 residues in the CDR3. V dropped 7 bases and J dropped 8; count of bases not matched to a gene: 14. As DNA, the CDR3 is TGTGCCAGCGGACGGACTAGCGGATCATTAACAGGGGAGCTGTTTTTT. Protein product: CASGRTSGSLTGELFF. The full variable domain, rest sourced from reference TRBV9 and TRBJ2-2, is DSGVTQTPKHLITATGQRVTLRCSPRSGDLSVYWYQQSLDQGLQFLIQYYNGEERAKGNILERFSAQQFPDLHSELNLSSLELGDSALYFCASGRTSGSLTGELFFGEGSRLTVL.

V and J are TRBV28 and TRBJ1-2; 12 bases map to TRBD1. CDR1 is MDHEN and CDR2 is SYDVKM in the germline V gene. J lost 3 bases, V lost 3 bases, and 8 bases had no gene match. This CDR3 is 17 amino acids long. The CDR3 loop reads CASSFRDRGRRDYGYTF. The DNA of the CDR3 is TGTGCCAGCAGTTTTAGGGACAGGGGGCGCAGGGACTATGGCTACACCTTC.